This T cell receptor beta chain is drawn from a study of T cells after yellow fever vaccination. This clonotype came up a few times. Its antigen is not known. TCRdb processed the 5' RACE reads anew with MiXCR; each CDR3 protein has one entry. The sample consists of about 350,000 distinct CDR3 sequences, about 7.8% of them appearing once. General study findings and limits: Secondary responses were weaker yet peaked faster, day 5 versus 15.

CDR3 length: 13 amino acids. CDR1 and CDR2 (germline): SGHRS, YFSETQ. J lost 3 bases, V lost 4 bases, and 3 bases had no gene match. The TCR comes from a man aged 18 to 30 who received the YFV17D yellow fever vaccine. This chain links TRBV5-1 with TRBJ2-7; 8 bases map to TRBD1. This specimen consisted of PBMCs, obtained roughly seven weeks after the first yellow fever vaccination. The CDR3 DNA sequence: TGCGCCAGCAGCACAGGGACAGGCTACGAGCAGTACTTC. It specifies CASSTGTGYEQYF.